This passage covers 3 T cell receptor beta chains from one sample sequenced in a study of T cells in women clearing cervical HPV infection (dated by TCRdb to 2017 to 2018). The library was prepared using the immunoSEQ multiplex PCR assay. Sourced from immuneACCESS, this table was stored by TCRdb with only in-frame sequences that have V and J called. A share of the clones is absent; for the studies checked, an unresolved V gene accounts for under half, and the remainder has no known explanation. The sample table includes roughly 23,000 clones. The ten most abundant clones make up roughly 5% of the sample. Sequenced: blood buffy coat. Receptors originate from a woman between 18 and 75 years old with a cervical HPV16 infection that either progressed to CIN3+ or cleared (not recorded which).

About this clone: The CDR3 goes on 3 residues after the read ends, and that part is filled in from the germline J gene. The chain carries TRBV2 and TRBJ2-7; D not resolved. The CDR3 spans 12 residues. The V gene's germline CDR1 is SNHLY and CDR2 FYNNEI. Trimming stripped 4 bases from V and 4 bases from J, with 8 bases between. Partial CDR3 DNA: TGTGCCAGCAGTGCTGGCGGTTACGAG. Protein: CASSAGGYE. The CDR3 as a whole reads CASSAGGYEQYF.

CDR3 bases read: TGTGCCAGTAGTATGGGGACTAGCATCATCCCCGATACG. This encodes CASSMGTSIIPDT. The whole CDR3 region reads CASSMGTSIIPDTQYF. This chain connects TRBV19 to TRBJ2-3, with 9 bases aligning to TRBD2. The CDR3 end falls 3 residues outside the read, so it is completed with the germline J gene. After removal of 3 bases from V and 6 bases from J, the junction contained 10 bases not matched to a gene. CDR1 is LNHDA, CDR2 SQIVND, per germline (reference sequence). This CDR3 spans 16 amino acids. The entire variable domain, with the rest obtained from reference TRBV19 and TRBJ2-3, is as follows: DGGITQSPKYLFRKEGQNVTLSCEQNLNHDAMYWYRQDPGQGLRLIYYSQIVNDFQKGDIAEGYSVSREKKESFPLTVTSAQKNPTAFYLCASSMGTSIIPDTQYFGPGTRLTVL.

Concerning this clone itself: The observed sequence ends 3 residues before the CDR3 terminus, with the missing tail filled in from the germline J gene. This sequence joins TRBV4-2 and TRBJ2-7; TRBD1 matches at 9 bases. V was pared by 1 base and J by 3 bases, with 7 bases of the junction left unmatched. The length of the CDR3 is 16 residues. Germline V gene sequence: CDR1 LGHNA, CDR2 YNFKEQ. The CDR3 reads CASSQVPGQGNYEQYF. The sequenced CDR3 bases are TGTGCCAGCAGCCAAGTCCCGGGACAGGGTAACTACGAG.